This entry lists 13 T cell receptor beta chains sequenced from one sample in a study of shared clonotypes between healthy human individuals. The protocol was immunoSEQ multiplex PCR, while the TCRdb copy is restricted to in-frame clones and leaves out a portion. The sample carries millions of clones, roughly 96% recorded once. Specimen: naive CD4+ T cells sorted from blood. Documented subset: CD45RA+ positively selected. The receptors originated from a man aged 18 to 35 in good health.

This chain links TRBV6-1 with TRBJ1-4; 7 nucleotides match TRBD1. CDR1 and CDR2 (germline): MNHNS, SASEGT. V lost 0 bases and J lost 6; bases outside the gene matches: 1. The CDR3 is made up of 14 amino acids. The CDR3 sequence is CASSEARGHEKLFF. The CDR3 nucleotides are TGTGCCAGCAGTGAAGCGAGGGGGCATGAAAAACTGTTTTTT.

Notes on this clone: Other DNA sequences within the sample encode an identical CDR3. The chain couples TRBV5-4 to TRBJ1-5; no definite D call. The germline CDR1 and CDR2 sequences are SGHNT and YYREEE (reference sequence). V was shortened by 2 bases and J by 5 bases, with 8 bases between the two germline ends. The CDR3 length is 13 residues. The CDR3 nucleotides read TGTGCCAGCAGCTTAGGTGGGGATCAGCCCCAGCATTTT. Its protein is CASSLGGDQPQHF.

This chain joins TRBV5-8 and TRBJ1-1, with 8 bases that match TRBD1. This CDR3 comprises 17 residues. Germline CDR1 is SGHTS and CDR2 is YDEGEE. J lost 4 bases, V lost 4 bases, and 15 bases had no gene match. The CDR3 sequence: CASSPGQGLPESTEAFF. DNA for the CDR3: TGTGCCAGCAGCCCAGGACAGGGATTGCCGGAGAGCACTGAAGCTTTCTTT.

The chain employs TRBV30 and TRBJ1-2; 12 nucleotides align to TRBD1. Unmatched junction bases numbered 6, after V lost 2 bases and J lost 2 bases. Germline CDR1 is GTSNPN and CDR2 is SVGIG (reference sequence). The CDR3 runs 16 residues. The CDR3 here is CAWSPGQGARNYGYTF. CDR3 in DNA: TGTGCCTGGAGTCCGGGACAGGGGGCTCGGAACTATGGCTACACCTTC.

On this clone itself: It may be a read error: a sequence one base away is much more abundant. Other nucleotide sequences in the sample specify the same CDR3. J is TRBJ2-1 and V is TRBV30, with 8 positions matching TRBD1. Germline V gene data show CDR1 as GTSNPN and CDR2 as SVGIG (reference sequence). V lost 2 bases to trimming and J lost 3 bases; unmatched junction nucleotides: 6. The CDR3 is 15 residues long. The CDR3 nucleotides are TGTGCCTGGAGTCCCGGACAGGGTGTCTACAATGAGCAGTTCTTC. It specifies CAWSPGQGVYNEQFF.

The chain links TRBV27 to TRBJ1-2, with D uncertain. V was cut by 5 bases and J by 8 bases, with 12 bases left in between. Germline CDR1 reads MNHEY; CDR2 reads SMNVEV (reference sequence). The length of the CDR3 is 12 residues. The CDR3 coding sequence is TGTGCCAGCAGTGGCGGGATGATCGGCTACACCTTC. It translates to CASSGGMIGYTF.

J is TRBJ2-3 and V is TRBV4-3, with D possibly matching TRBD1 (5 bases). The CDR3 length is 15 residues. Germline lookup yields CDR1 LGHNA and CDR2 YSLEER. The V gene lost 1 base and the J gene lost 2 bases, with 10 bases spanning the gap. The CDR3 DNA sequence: TGCGCCAGCAGCCAAGGGAACAGGTTCACAGATACGCAGTATTTT. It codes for CASSQGNRFTDTQYF.

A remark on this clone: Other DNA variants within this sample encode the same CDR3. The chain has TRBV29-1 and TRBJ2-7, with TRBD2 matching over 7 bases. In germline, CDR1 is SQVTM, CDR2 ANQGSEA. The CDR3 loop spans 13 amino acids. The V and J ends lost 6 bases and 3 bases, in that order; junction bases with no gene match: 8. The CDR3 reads CSVRTGGSYEQYF. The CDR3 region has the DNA TGCAGCGTGCGGACGGGGGGTAGCTACGAGCAGTACTTC.

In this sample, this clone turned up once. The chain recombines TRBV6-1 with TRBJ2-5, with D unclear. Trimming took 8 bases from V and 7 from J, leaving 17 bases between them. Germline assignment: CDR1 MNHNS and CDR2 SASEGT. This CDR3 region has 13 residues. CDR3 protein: CASSILPVGTQYF. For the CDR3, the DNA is TGTGCCAGCTCGATACTCCCGGTAGGGACCCAGTACTTC.

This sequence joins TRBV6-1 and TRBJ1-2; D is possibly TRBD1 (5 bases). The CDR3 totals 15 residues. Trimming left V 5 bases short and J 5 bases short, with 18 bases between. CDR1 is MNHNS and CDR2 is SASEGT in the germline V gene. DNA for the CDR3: TGTGCCAGCAGTCAATCCTCCGGGGCGCGTTATGGCTACACCTTC. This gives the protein CASSQSSGARYGYTF.

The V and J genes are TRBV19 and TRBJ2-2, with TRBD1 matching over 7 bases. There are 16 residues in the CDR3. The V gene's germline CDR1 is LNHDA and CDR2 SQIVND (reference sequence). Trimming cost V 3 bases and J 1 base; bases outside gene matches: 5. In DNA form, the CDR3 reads TGTGCCAGTAGTATCGGCTGGACAGGGAACACCGGGGAGCTGTTTTTT. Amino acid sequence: CASSIGWTGNTGELFF.

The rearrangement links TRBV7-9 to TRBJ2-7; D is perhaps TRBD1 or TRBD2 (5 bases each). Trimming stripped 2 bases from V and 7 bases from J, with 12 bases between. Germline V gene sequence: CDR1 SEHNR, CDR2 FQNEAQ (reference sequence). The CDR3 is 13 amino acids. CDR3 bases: TGTGCCAGCAGCTTATTTGGGGGTCGGGAGCAGTACTTC. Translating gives CASSLFGGREQYF.

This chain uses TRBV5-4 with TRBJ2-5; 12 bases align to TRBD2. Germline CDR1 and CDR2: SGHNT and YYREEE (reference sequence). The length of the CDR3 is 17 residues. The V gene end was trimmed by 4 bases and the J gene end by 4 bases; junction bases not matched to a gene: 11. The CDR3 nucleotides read TGTGCCAGCAGCCCACCTGCACTAGCGGGGGGTACAGAGACCCAGTACTTC. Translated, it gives CASSPPALAGGTETQYF. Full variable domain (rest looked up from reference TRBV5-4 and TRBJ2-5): ETGVTQSPTHLIKTRGQQVTLRCSSQSGHNTVSWYQQALGQGPQFIFQYYREEENGRGNFPPRFSGLQFPNYSSELNVNALELDDSALYLCASSPPALAGGTETQYFGPGTRLLVL.